This passage covers 17 T cell receptor beta chains from one sample sequenced in a study of blood T cell repertoires in COVID-19. Generated by immunoSEQ multiplex PCR, the TCRdb table keeps only in-frame clones and is missing some. The repertoire holds 150,000 to 200,000 clones, with roughly nine tenths as singletons. The specimen was peripheral blood. Receptors were obtained from a young man with acute or convalescent COVID-19.

The CDR3 loop reads CASSLQGALYNSPLHF. The CDR3 DNA reads TGCGCCAGCAGCTTACAGGGGGCCCTCTATAATTCACCCCTCCACTTT. The chain employs TRBV5-1 and TRBJ1-6; 9 nucleotides line up with TRBD1. Looked up from germline, CDR1 is SGHRS and CDR2 is YFSETQ. The CDR3 runs to 16 residues. V gave up 2 bases and J gave up 3 bases; unmatched junction bases: 3.

The chain uses TRBV20-1 and TRBJ2-7, with TRBD2 matching 15 bases. With V trimmed by 3 bases and J by 5 bases, 14 bases remained unmatched. CDR1 is DFQATT and CDR2 is SNEGSKA in the germline V gene (reference sequence). The CDR3 contains 18 residues. The CDR3 region has the DNA TGCAGTGCTAGTCCGATTCCGGGACTAGCGGGGGGCCGCAACGAGCAGTACTTC. Protein: CSASPIPGLAGGRNEQYF.

This clone appeared a single time. The chain recombines TRBV6-5 with TRBJ2-1; D may be TRBD1 (6 bases). The CDR3 runs to 11 residues. Deletions cut 9 bases from V and 7 bases from J, with 10 bases between. Per germline, CDR1 MNHEY and CDR2 SVGAGI. The CDR3 DNA is TGTGCCAGTGGCAGGGGAAATGAGCAGTTCTTC. Encoded protein: CASGRGNEQFF.

The chain joins TRBV12-5 to TRBJ1-3; 7 nucleotides line up with TRBD1. V trimming: 6 bases; J trimming: 4 bases; junction bases outside the gene matches: 9. This CDR3 is 15 amino acids long. Germline V gene data show CDR1 as LGHNT and CDR2 as FRNRAP. As DNA, the CDR3 is TGTGCTAGTGGAATACCGGGACAGTCGGGAAACACCATATATTTT. Its protein product is CASGIPGQSGNTIYF.

This clone showed up just a few times. The rearrangement joins TRBV6-6 to TRBJ1-2, with TRBD1 matching 8 bases. Per the germline V gene, CDR1 is MNHNY and CDR2 is SVGAGI (reference sequence). V was clipped by 0 bases and J by 3 bases; unmatched bases: 3. The CDR3 sequence is 15 residues long. This chain's CDR3 is CASSYSGQGDYGYTF. CDR3 DNA: TGTGCCAGCAGTTACTCAGGACAGGGTGACTATGGCTACACCTTC.

The V and J genes are TRBV19 and TRBJ2-1; D unresolved. V lost 6 bases, J lost 1 base, and 10 bases lay in between. The germline gives CDR1 LNHDA, CDR2 SQIVND (reference sequence). This CDR3 is built from 14 residues. CDR3 nucleotide sequence: TGTGCCAGTAGGATGCAGGATTCCTACAATGAGCAGTTCTTC. This sequence encodes CASRMQDSYNEQFF.

This chain uses TRBV20-1 with TRBJ2-3, with D perhaps TRBD1 (6 bases). Trimming shortened V by 6 bases and J by 10 bases, and 14 bases separated the two germline ends. The germline CDR1 and CDR2 sequences are DFQATT and SNEGSKA (reference sequence). There are 11 residues in the CDR3. The CDR3 sequence is CSANTGIAQYF. CDR3 in DNA: TGCAGTGCCAACACAGGGATTGCGCAGTATTTT.

The rearrangement links TRBV29-1 to TRBJ1-4; no reliable D call. Trimming removed 4 bases at V and 4 bases at J, with 10 bases between. The CDR3 sequence is 13 residues long. The V gene's germline CDR1 is SQVTM and CDR2 ANQGSEA. CDR3 sequence: CSVGRSINEKLFF. For the CDR3, the DNA is TGCAGCGTTGGTCGCAGTATTAATGAAAAACTGTTTTTT.

This rearrangement joins TRBV7-8 to TRBJ2-5; TRBD1 matches 9 bases. Trimming removed 1 base from V and 5 bases from J; junction bases left unmatched: 5. The germline V gene has CDR1 SGHVS and CDR2 FQNEAQ. The CDR3 contains 15 residues. The chain's CDR3 is CASSLVTGGWETQYF. The CDR3, as DNA: TGTGCCAGCAGCTTAGTCACAGGGGGCTGGGAGACCCAGTACTTC.

The chain recombines TRBV12-3 or TRBV12-4 with TRBJ1-4, with a weak D call TRBD1 (5 bases). The CDR3 runs to 13 residues. Deletions cut 5 bases from V and 8 bases from J, with 12 bases between. CDR3 sequence (DNA): TGTGCCAGCAGTGGGGCCACGAGGGAAAAACTGTTTTTT. Its translation: CASSGATREKLFF.

The J gene is TRBJ2-7, the V gene TRBV10-1, with 9 bases aligning to TRBD1. V shed 3 bases and J 1 base; nucleotides not matched to a gene: 7. The CDR3 contains 16 residues. Germline V gene lookup returns CDR1 WNHNN and CDR2 SYGVQD (reference sequence). CDR3 in DNA: TGCGCCAGCAGTGACCCGGGACAGGGTAAATCCTACGAGCAGTACGTC. Its translation is CASSDPGQGKSYEQYV.

A single count supports this clone. This chain connects TRBV20-1 to TRBJ2-3, with TRBD2 matching 9 bases. Germline values: CDR1 DFQATT, CDR2 SNEGSKA (reference sequence). V lost 3 bases and J lost 4; bases outside the gene matches: 8. The CDR3 totals 15 residues. The CDR3 bases are TGCAGTGCTAGTGCCCTAGCGGGGCGGGCAGATACGCAGTATTTT. Protein product: CSASALAGRADTQYF.

The chain joins TRBV3-1 (or the pseudogene TRBV3-2) to TRBJ2-3; 13 nucleotides line up with TRBD2. The CDR3 extends over 17 amino acids. The germline CDR1 and CDR2 sequences are LGHDT and YNNKEL (reference sequence). Trimming cost V 3 bases and J 5 bases; bases outside gene matches: 8. Here the CDR3 reads CASSHGRLAGGVDTQYF. The CDR3 nucleotides read TGTGCCAGCAGCCACGGCAGACTAGCGGGGGGTGTAGATACGCAGTATTTT.

This chain connects TRBV5-8 to TRBJ1-2; no clear D gene. The germline V and J ends were trimmed by 0 bases and 5 bases, with 14 bases remaining between them. The CDR3 spans 15 residues. Germline assignment: CDR1 SGHTS and CDR2 YDEGEE. The CDR3 loop is CASSLGRPGRYGYTF. In DNA, the CDR3 is TGTGCCAGCAGCTTGGGGAGGCCAGGCAGATATGGCTACACCTTC.

The chain employs TRBV6-6 and TRBJ1-6; D not certain. The germline V gene has CDR1 MNHNY and CDR2 SVGAGI (reference sequence). This CDR3 contains 15 residues. With 4 bases removed from V and 4 bases from J, the gap between germline ends came to 11 bases. The CDR3 region has the DNA TGTGCCAGCAGTTCCCCCCCGGGGTATAATTCACCCCTCCACTTT. Protein: CASSSPPGYNSPLHF.

V gene TRBV5-4 combines with J gene TRBJ2-5, with TRBD2 matching over 8 bases. Germline V gene sequence: CDR1 SGHNT, CDR2 YYREEE (reference sequence). The CDR3 spans 16 residues. The junction had 9 bases not matched to a gene; V was cut back by 4 bases and J by 1 base. The CDR3 here is CASSVGGGPPQETQYF. The CDR3 bases are TGTGCCAGCAGCGTCGGGGGGGGCCCCCCCCAAGAGACCCAGTACTTC.

This clone has just one count. CDR3 in DNA: TGCGCCAGCAGCCAGATAGACAGGGATGGCGGGGAGCTGTTTTTT. This codes for CASSQIDRDGGELFF. V is TRBV4-1 and J is TRBJ2-2; 7 positions agree with TRBD1. V dropped 3 bases and J dropped 7; count of bases not matched to a gene: 8. Germline V CDR1 and CDR2: MGHRA, YSYEKL. This CDR3 is built from 15 residues.